A single TCR beta chain is shown here with its context. This clonotype was recorded a few times. There is no known antigen for this receptor. No base-level quality is on record; no much larger clone is a single base apart. This entry is derived from a study of T cell repertoires in cytomegalovirus infection (dated 2019 in TCRdb). Study-wide context: The HLA type of each donor mattered for the analysis, because public TCR beta signatures pointed to carriage of CMV infection along with the matching HLA type.

V lost 3 bases and J lost 3 bases; the stretch between them is 13 bases long. Looking up the germline V gene yields CDR1 SGHVS and CDR2 FNYEAQ. CDR3 length: 15 amino acids, cysteine to phenylalanine. Only the CDR3 region is kept as DNA, spanning 45 bases read in frame from base 1. Sequencing used an Illumina HiSeq 1500. Through fastp at Q25 and MiXCR, TCRdb rebuilt clones from the public reads, retaining in-frame beta chains. Every CDR3 protein is listed once, alongside the most common genes and DNA of its rows. This sample lists more than 650,000 distinct CDR3 sequences; under 40% were detected once. More than 2.5% of the sample is taken by the ten largest. Overall results and qualifications from the work: The ex vivo response was dominated by HLA-C-restricted CMV-specific TCR beta clonotypes, which also provided the single most frequent clonotype in two of eight donors. Cumulative frequency of public TCR beta family members discriminated carriers of CMV infection plus the relevant HLA type in this cohort and an independent 352-donor cohort.

The TCR originated in a human donor in good health (CMV status not recorded). Some clones in this sample may be carry-over from other donors' samples. The sequence is built from TRBV7-6 and TRBJ2-3, with no reliable assignment of the D segment. Sequences were obtained from PBMCs. The DNA reads TGTGCCAGCAGCTTTCGCGAAAGACAAACAGATACGCAGTATTTT. Translated, it reads CASSFRERQTDTQYF. Outside the CDR3, residues come from the reference TRBV7-6 and TRBJ2-3 proteins, so the full variable domain is: GAGVSQSPRYKVTKRGQDVALRCDPISGHVSLYWYRQALGQGPEFLTYFNYEAQQDKSGLPNDRFSAERPEGSISTLTIQRTEQRDSAMYRCASSFRERQTDTQYFGPGTRLTVL.